Presented here are 23 T cell receptor beta chains from one specimen sequenced in a study of blood T cell repertoires in COVID-19. TCRdb keeps only in-frame clones here, not all; method: immunoSEQ multiplex PCR. This sample yields 170,000 or so clones, of which more than 75% are seen a single time; approximately 0.6% belongs to the top ten. The source material was peripheral blood. These TCRs come from a man between 60 and 75 years old with COVID-19, enrolled during active disease.

The chain joins TRBV5-1 to TRBJ1-2; no firm D call. CDR3 size: 14 residues. Germline V gene sequence: CDR1 SGHRS, CDR2 YFSETQ. V lost 2 bases and J lost 2, with 10 bases in between. The CDR3 is CASSLTSINYGYTF. CDR3 DNA sequence: TGCGCCAGCAGCTTAACTTCAATAAACTATGGCTACACCTTC.

About this clone: Different DNA sequences within this sample yield the same CDR3. The rearrangement joins TRBV7-2 to TRBJ1-1; perhaps TRBD1 as D (6 bases). The CDR3 is made up of 13 amino acids. Germline V CDR1 and CDR2: SGHTA, FQGNSA. V lost 5 bases to trimming and J lost 0 bases, with 7 bases between them. CDR3 protein: CASSRQVNTEAFF. The CDR3 DNA follows: TGTGCCAGCAGCCGACAGGTGAACACTGAAGCTTTCTTT. The full variable domain, with the rest looked up from reference TRBV7-2 and TRBJ1-1, is GAGVSQSPSNKVTEKGKDVELRCDPISGHTALYWYRQSLGQGLEFLIYFQGNSAPDKSGLPSDRFSAERTGGSVSTLTIQRTQQEDSAVYLCASSRQVNTEAFFGQGTRLTVV.

V usage is TRBV6-2 or TRBV6-3 and J usage is TRBJ1-5; 8 positions agree with TRBD1. The CDR3 covers 15 residues. Per the germline V gene, CDR1 is MNHEY and CDR2 is SVGEGT. The ends lost 2 bases at V and 7 bases at J; junction bases unmatched: 7. This CDR3 reads CASSYPDRGMQPQHF. The CDR3 region has the DNA TGTGCCAGCAGTTACCCAGACAGGGGAATGCAGCCCCAGCATTTT.

This chain joins TRBV27 and TRBJ2-2; 8 bases fit TRBD1. CDR3 length equals 14 residues. With 7 bases clipped from V and 0 bases from J, the junction kept 1 base outside the gene matches. Germline assignment: CDR1 MNHEY and CDR2 SMNVEV (reference sequence). Here the CDR3 reads CASKGQANTGELFF. The CDR3 bases are TGTGCCAGCAAGGGACAGGCGAACACCGGGGAGCTGTTTTTT.

This chain links TRBV5-8 with TRBJ1-6, with a tentative D call TRBD1 (5 bases). The germline V gene has CDR1 SGHTS and CDR2 YDEGEE. This CDR3 region has 15 residues. Between the trimmed V and J ends, which lost 0 bases and 8 bases, there was a span of 12 bases. The CDR3 nucleotides are TGTGCCAGCAGCTTGGGTGACAGAGTTCATTCACCCCTCCACTTT. Its protein is CASSLGDRVHSPLHF.

The chain recombines TRBV3-1 (or the pseudogene TRBV3-2) with TRBJ2-7, with 10 bases matching TRBD1. CDR1 and CDR2 from the germline V gene are LGHDT and YNNKEL (reference sequence). The length of the CDR3 is 15 residues. V dropped 4 bases and J dropped 5; count of bases not matched to a gene: 8. The CDR3 DNA reads as TGTGCCAGCAGCCGAGCTAGACAGGGGGCCCACGAGCAGTACTTC. It is translated as CASSRARQGAHEQYF.

As concerns this clone: The sample carries other DNA sequences with the same CDR3. The chain has TRBV6-5 and TRBJ2-7; 11 nucleotides align to TRBD1. After removal of 2 bases from V and 6 bases from J, the junction contained 3 bases not matched to a gene. CDR1 and CDR2 from the germline V gene are MNHEY and SVGAGI. CDR3 length: 14 amino acids. CDR3 loop: CASSYTGQGAEQYF. In nucleotides, the CDR3 is TGTGCCAGCAGTTACACCGGACAGGGGGCCGAGCAGTACTTC.

This clone showed up just once. The V gene is TRBV5-6, the J gene TRBJ1-4; 8 bases align to TRBD1. This CDR3 region has 15 residues. Germline V gene data show CDR1 as SGHDT and CDR2 as YYEEEE. The V gene end was trimmed by 1 base and the J gene end by 6 bases; junction bases not matched to a gene: 5. The CDR3 here is CASSLYGQGDEKLFF. The CDR3 region has the DNA TGTGCCAGCAGCTTGTATGGACAGGGAGATGAAAAACTGTTTTTT.

This chain connects TRBV6-2 or TRBV6-3 to TRBJ1-2; D not resolved. The CDR3 consists of 12 residues. V was pared by 3 bases and J by 8 bases, with 10 bases between. CDR1 and CDR2 from the germline V gene are MNHEY and SVGEGT. The CDR3 region is CASSYPNRGYTF. The CDR3 DNA reads as TGTGCCAGCAGTTATCCCAATCGGGGCTACACCTTC.

The chain is built from TRBV7-9 and TRBJ1-1, with TRBD1 matching 7 bases. The germline CDR1 and CDR2 sequences are SEHNR and FQNEAQ (reference sequence). With 5 bases clipped from V and 6 bases from J, the junction kept 6 bases outside the gene matches. There are 13 residues in the CDR3. The CDR3 loop reads CASSQDRVAEAFF. In DNA, the CDR3 is TGTGCCAGCAGCCAAGACAGGGTGGCTGAAGCTTTCTTT. Looking up the rest from reference TRBV7-9 and TRBJ1-1 gives the full variable domain: DTGVSQNPRHKITKRGQNVTFRCDPISEHNRLYWYRQTLGQGPEFLTYFQNEAQLEKSRLLSDRFSAERPKGSFSTLEIQRTEQGDSAMYLCASSQDRVAEAFFGQGTRLTVV.

The chain uses TRBV6-5 and TRBJ1-1; TRBD1 matches at 7 bases. The germline CDR1 and CDR2 sequences are MNHEY and SVGAGI. The CDR3 has 14 residues. The V segment lost 6 bases and the J segment 0 bases; nucleotides outside the gene matches: 4. CDR3 DNA: TGTGCCAGCAGACAGGACAGGCTGAACACTGAAGCTTTCTTT. It is translated as CASRQDRLNTEAFF.

V and J are TRBV11-2 and TRBJ2-1; D is perhaps TRBD2 (6 bases). The CDR3 spans 15 residues. Germline CDR1 and CDR2: SGHAT and FQNNGV. Trimming left V 2 bases short and J 13 bases short, with 21 bases between. The CDR3, as DNA: TGTGCCAGCAGCTTAAACATACTAGCCGGTTCGGAACAGTTCTTC. This encodes CASSLNILAGSEQFF.

The rearrangement links TRBV7-9 to TRBJ2-5; 8 nucleotides match TRBD2. Germline V gives CDR1 SEHNR, CDR2 FQNEAQ (reference sequence). V lost 1 base, J lost 1 base, and 8 bases stayed unmatched. This CDR3 has 17 residues. The CDR3 sequence: CASSLGRGASLQETQYF. The DNA for the CDR3 is TGTGCCAGCAGCTTAGGGCGGGGGGCGAGTCTCCAAGAGACCCAGTACTTC.

The genes are TRBV5-6 and TRBJ2-1, with 11 bases aligning to TRBD2. V shed 6 bases, J shed 5 bases, and the junction held 10 bases outside the gene matches. The CDR3 spans 16 residues. The germline V gene encodes CDR1 SGHDT and CDR2 YYEEEE. CDR3 loop: CASNSPGLADHNEQFF. DNA for the CDR3: TGTGCCAGCAACTCACCGGGACTAGCGGACCACAATGAGCAGTTCTTC.

The chain has TRBV5-4 and TRBJ2-4, with D possibly TRBD1 on 5 matching bases. The CDR3 totals 17 residues. Germline CDR1 reads SGHNT; CDR2 reads YYREEE (reference sequence). V shed 0 bases and J shed 7 bases, with 20 bases lying between them. DNA of the CDR3: TGTGCCAGCAGCTTGGTGGGGCAGGGAAGGCATAGTAACATTCAGTACTTC. Protein product: CASSLVGQGRHSNIQYF. Using reference TRBV5-4 and TRBJ2-4 for the parts outside the CDR3, the full variable domain is ETGVTQSPTHLIKTRGQQVTLRCSSQSGHNTVSWYQQALGQGPQFIFQYYREEENGRGNFPPRFSGLQFPNYSSELNVNALELDDSALYLCASSLVGQGRHSNIQYFGAGTRLSVL.

This clone was detected once. The chain uses TRBV19 and TRBJ1-5, with TRBD1 identical over 7 bases. Germline CDR1 is LNHDA and CDR2 is SQIVND (reference sequence). The junction had 21 bases not matched to a gene; V was cut back by 1 base and J by 0 bases. This CDR3 comprises 22 residues. CDR3 protein: CASSIVGGQLNFPAYSNQPQHF. The CDR3 bases are TGTGCCAGTAGTATAGTAGGGGGACAGCTGAATTTTCCCGCTTATAGCAATCAGCCCCAGCATTTT.

This clone was seen once. The chain is built from TRBV14 and TRBJ1-3; no definite D call. The CDR3 has 15 amino acids. V lost 6 bases and J lost 2, with 14 bases in between. Germline V gene data show CDR1 as SGHDN and CDR2 as FVKESK. CDR3 residues: CASRAGLAPGNTIYF. CDR3 in DNA: TGTGCCAGCAGGGCGGGTTTGGCTCCTGGAAACACCATATATTTT.

This chain uses TRBV10-1 with TRBJ2-7; maybe TRBD1 (6 bases). Trimming pared 3 bases from V and 6 bases from J, leaving 21 bases between. Per germline, CDR1 WNHNN and CDR2 SYGVQD (reference sequence). The CDR3 has 16 residues. CDR3 sequence: CASSEIWGQNLSEQYF. For the CDR3, the DNA is TGCGCCAGCAGTGAAATCTGGGGGCAGAATCTCTCCGAGCAGTACTTC.

The chain has TRBV19 and TRBJ1-6; 7 bases align to TRBD1. Germline loops: CDR1 LNHDA, CDR2 SQIVND (reference sequence). The length of the CDR3 is 15 residues. V dropped 5 bases and J dropped 6; count of bases not matched to a gene: 7. The CDR3 region has the DNA TGTGCCAGTAGTTCTAACAGGGGAGGTAATTCACCCCTCCACTTT. It encodes CASSSNRGGNSPLHF.

In this sample, this clone turned up once. This CDR3 is CASSLIPGSPGANVLTF. The CDR3, as DNA: TGTGCCAGCAGTCTAATACCAGGGTCCCCTGGGGCCAACGTCCTGACTTTC. The chain joins TRBV27 to TRBJ2-6; the D gene is possibly TRBD1 (5 bases). Looked up from germline, CDR1 is MNHEY and CDR2 is SMNVEV (reference sequence). The CDR3 is 17 residues long. V gave up 5 bases and J gave up 2 bases, with 16 bases separating them. The full variable domain, rest sourced from reference TRBV27 and TRBJ2-6, is EAQVTQNPRYLITVTGKKLTVTCSQNMNHEYMSWYRQDPGLGLRQIYYSMNVEVTDKGDVPEGYKVSRKEKRNFPLILESPSPNQTSLYFCASSLIPGSPGANVLTFGAGSRLTVL.

This clone came up once. This sample also contains other DNA sequences that code for the same CDR3. The chain couples TRBV5-8 to TRBJ1-5; 8 nucleotides line up with TRBD1. V trimming: 2 bases; J trimming: 6 bases; junction bases outside the gene matches: 4. The CDR3 consists of 14 residues. The V gene's germline CDR1 is SGHTS and CDR2 YDEGEE. In DNA, the CDR3 is TGTGCCAGCAGCTTCGGGCAGGGGGCTCAGCCCCAGCATTTT. Protein product: CASSFGQGAQPQHF.

V is TRBV2 and J is TRBJ2-5; 9 bases fit TRBD1. The V segment lost 6 bases and the J segment 4 bases; nucleotides outside the gene matches: 9. The CDR3 extends over 15 amino acids. Germline V lookup: CDR1 SNHLY, CDR2 FYNNEI. In nucleotides, the CDR3 is TGTGCCAGCAGGCCCCTGACAGGGGGAGGAGAGACCCAGTACTTC. Encoded protein: CASRPLTGGGETQYF. Variable domain in full (rest from reference TRBV2 and TRBJ2-5): EPEVTQTPSHQVTQMGQEVILRCVPISNHLYFYWYRQILGQKVEFLVSFYNNEISEKSEIFDDQFSVERPDGSNFTLKIRSTKLEDSAMYFCASRPLTGGGETQYFGPGTRLLVL.

V and J are TRBV24-1 and TRBJ2-5; D may be TRBD2 (6 bases). CDR3 length: 16 residues. Per germline, CDR1 KGHDR and CDR2 SFDVKD. The germline V and J ends were trimmed by 2 bases and 5 bases, with 17 bases remaining between them. The CDR3 region has the DNA TGTGCCACCAGTGATTACCGCATGGGGGGTGAGGAGACCCAGTACTTC. Its translation: CATSDYRMGGEETQYF.